The text below deals with one T cell receptor (beta chain). This sample stems from a study of shared clonotypes between healthy human individuals. Assay used: immunoSEQ multiplex PCR; TCRdb lists only in-frame clones, some missing. The sample has about 1.5 million clones; 98% are singletons. The CDR3 totals 19 residues. V was clipped by 5 bases and J by 3 bases, with 28 bases between them. CDR1 MNHEY and CDR2 SMNVEV come from the germline V gene (reference sequence). Sequencing was done on a sample of naive CD4+ T cells sorted from blood. The subset: CD45RA+ positively selected. The receptor was isolated from a man in his thirties or forties in good health. The chain links TRBV27 to TRBJ1-1; D may be TRBD1 (6 bases). CDR3 in DNA: TGTGCCAGCAGTCCACGTCCCATCATTGACAGGCTAGGGTACACTGAAGCTTTCTTT. It translates to CASSPRPIIDRLGYTEAFF.